This T cell receptor (beta chain) was recorded in a study of cytomegalovirus exposure and HLA in healthy donors. The CDR3 is 14 residues long. J was trimmed by 10 bases and V by 8 bases; bases with no gene match: 12. Germline-derived CDR1 and CDR2 are MNHEY and SVGAGI. 60 Vbeta and 13 Jbeta primers were used in PCR. The method was immunoSEQ multiplex PCR; TCRdb's version includes in-frame clones alone and lacks a portion of them. The data show around 80,000 clones, with more than 60% seen just once and roughly 1.5% held by the top ten. The sequence was collected from a man aged 40-50 years in good health and CMV-seronegative. This chain connects TRBV6-5 to TRBJ2-1; 9 bases map to TRBD1. The sequenced sample consisted of PBMCs. CDR3 sequence reads: CASLGQGMTGEQFF. CDR3 sequence (DNA): TGTGCCAGCTTAGGACAGGGGATGACGGGAGAGCAGTTCTTC.